The source of this T cell receptor (beta chain) is a study of T cell repertoires in cytomegalovirus infection. Study context: CMV infection and matching HLA type were both indicated by public TCR beta signatures.

TCRdb reprocessed the reads with MiXCR, giving one entry per CDR3 protein. The table lists more than 400,000 distinct CDR3 sequences, more than 20% of them singletons. Germline assignment: CDR1 MNHEY and CDR2 SVGEGT. V was shortened by 4 bases and J by 0 bases, with 9 bases between the two germline ends. This CDR3 region has 15 residues. Study-wide results and caveats: HLA-C-restricted CMV-specific TCR beta clonotypes prevailed in the ex vivo response. There were carriers of CMV plus the relevant HLA, and cumulative public TCR beta family frequency identified them.

A remark on this clonotype: Its antigen is unknown.

The receptor was isolated from a human donor in good health (CMV status not recorded). Some clones in this sample may be carry-over from other donors' samples. What was sequenced was PBMCs. This chain links TRBV6-2 or TRBV6-3 with TRBJ2-2; D unclear. CDR3 nucleotide sequence: TGTGCCAGCAGTTTCGTTGTTGCGAACACCGGGGAGCTGTTTTTT. Translating it yields CASSFVVANTGELFF.